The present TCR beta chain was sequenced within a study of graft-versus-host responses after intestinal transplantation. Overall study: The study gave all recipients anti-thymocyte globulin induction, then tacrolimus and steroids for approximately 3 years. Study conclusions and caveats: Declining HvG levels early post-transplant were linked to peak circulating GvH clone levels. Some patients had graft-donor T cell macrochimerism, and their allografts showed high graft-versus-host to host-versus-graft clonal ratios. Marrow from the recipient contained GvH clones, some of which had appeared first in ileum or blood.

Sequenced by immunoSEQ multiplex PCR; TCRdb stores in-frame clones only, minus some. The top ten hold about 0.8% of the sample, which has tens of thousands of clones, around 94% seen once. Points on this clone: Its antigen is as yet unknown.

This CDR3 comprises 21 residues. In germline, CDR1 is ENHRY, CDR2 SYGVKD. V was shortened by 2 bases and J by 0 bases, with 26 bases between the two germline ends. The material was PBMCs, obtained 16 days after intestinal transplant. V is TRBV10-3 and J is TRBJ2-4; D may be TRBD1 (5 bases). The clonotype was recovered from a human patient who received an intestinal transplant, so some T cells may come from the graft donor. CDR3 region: CAISERQRMEDKGLAKNIQYF. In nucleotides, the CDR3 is TGTGCCATCAGTGAGAGACAGAGGATGGAAGATAAGGGATTAGCCAAAAACATTCAGTACTTC.